This T cell receptor beta chain was identified during a study of early T cells in non-severe SARS-CoV-2 infection. Trimming took 5 bases from V and 3 from J, leaving 11 bases between them. Germline V gene lookup returns CDR1 SGHAT and CDR2 FQNNGV. CDR3 length: 13 residues. TCRdb reanalysed the 5' RACE reads using MiXCR and keeps one entry per CDR3 protein. The sample carries about 33,000 distinct CDR3 sequences, around 5% recorded once. The sequencing input was whole blood. This receptor was taken from an adult who was a healthcare worker with PCR-confirmed SARS-CoV-2 infection or an uninfected control (not recorded which). This sequence joins TRBV11-2 and TRBJ2-7, with unresolved D. The CDR3 loop reads CASSRNDIYEQYF. The DNA of the CDR3 is TGTGCCAGCAGCCGAAACGACATCTACGAGCAGTACTTC.